These 20 T cell receptor beta chains share one sample of origin, sequenced in a study of blood T cells in healthy people across ages. A second 7 to 11 cycle PCR used barcoded and J-beta primers. TCRdb reanalysed the 5' RACE reads using MiXCR and keeps one entry per CDR3 protein. Of fewer than 2,000,000 distinct CDR3 sequences in the sample, about 32% were seen once. Sequencing input: blood. Every receptor here comes from a woman in her 30s in good health.

This clonotype was seen a few times. The genes are TRBV4-1 and TRBJ2-3; tentatively, D is TRBD1 or TRBD2 (5 bases each). This CDR3 contains 14 residues. Trimming removed 3 bases at V and 2 bases at J, with 9 bases between. The germline CDR1 and CDR2 sequences are MGHRA and YSYEKL. Written as DNA, the CDR3 is TGCGCCAGCAGCCAGGGACCAGACACAGATACGCAGTATTTT. It codes for CASSQGPDTDTQYF.

The chain joins TRBV5-6 to TRBJ2-3, with 8 bases that match TRBD2. CDR3 size: 14 residues. The V segment lost 4 bases and the J segment 4 bases; nucleotides outside the gene matches: 5. The germline CDR1 and CDR2 sequences are SGHDT and YYEEEE. CDR3 protein: CASSPGLVSDTQYF. In DNA form, the CDR3 reads TGTGCCAGCAGCCCGGGACTAGTGTCAGATACGCAGTATTTT.

A remark on this clonotype: An end of the junction does not agree with germline; a read error may underlie this. J is TRBJ2-1 and V is TRBV19, with 7 bases aligning to TRBD1. This CDR3 has 12 residues. From germline, CDR1 is LNHDA and CDR2 SQIVND (reference sequence). The CDR3 nucleotides read TGCCACTGGGACAGAGCCTACAATGAGCAGTTCTTC. This encodes CHWDRAYNEQFF.

The chain recombines TRBV27 with TRBJ2-7; TRBD2 agrees at 12 bases. CDR1 is MNHEY and CDR2 is SMNVEV in the germline V gene (reference sequence). The CDR3 contains 19 residues. J lost 3 bases, V lost 7 bases, and 19 bases had no gene match. The CDR3 region is CASNRFPPGLAGRNYEQYF. The DNA of the CDR3 is TGTGCCAGCAATCGGTTCCCCCCGGGACTAGCGGGTAGAAACTACGAGCAGTACTTC.

This clonotype was seen more than once but under ten times. J is TRBJ2-3 and V is TRBV11-3; 11 bases agree with TRBD2. Looked up from germline, CDR1 is SGHNT and CDR2 is YENEEA. The CDR3 contains 16 residues. Unmatched junction bases numbered 7, after V lost 5 bases and J lost 3 bases. The CDR3 sequence: CASSPGTSGKTDTQYF. In DNA, the CDR3 is TGTGCCAGCAGCCCCGGGACTAGCGGAAAGACAGATACGCAGTATTTT.

This clonotype has a handful of counts. CDR3 loop: CSARIGTGFSYEQYF. CDR3 in DNA: TGCAGTGCTAGGATCGGGACAGGATTTTCCTACGAGCAGTACTTC. This chain connects TRBV20-1 to TRBJ2-7; TRBD1 aligns across 8 bases. The V gene end was trimmed by 3 bases and the J gene end by 1 base; junction bases not matched to a gene: 8. In germline, CDR1 is DFQATT, CDR2 SNEGSKA (reference sequence). The CDR3 is made up of 15 amino acids.

This clonotype was counted between two and nine times. The chain has TRBV12-3 or TRBV12-4 and TRBJ1-1, with 7 nucleotides matching TRBD1. CDR3 length equals 15 residues. Trimming at V came to 6 bases and at J to 3 bases, leaving 10 bases not matched to a gene. CDR3 bases: TGTGCCAGCAGACCACAGGGGATGTCGTACACTGAAGCTTTCTTT. This gives the protein CASRPQGMSYTEAFF.

V gene TRBV24-1 combines with J gene TRBJ1-2; D not resolved. V was shortened by 3 bases and J by 6 bases, with 16 bases between the two germline ends. The CDR3 runs to 15 residues. Per germline, CDR1 KGHDR and CDR2 SFDVKD. DNA for the CDR3: TGTGCCACCAGTGATCCCGACCTGGGAACCGATGGCTACACCTTC. It is translated as CATSDPDLGTDGYTF.

This clonotype was seen at least ten times. The chain joins TRBV3-1 to TRBJ2-7, with unresolved D. The CDR3 runs 11 residues. Germline V gene data show CDR1 as LGHDT and CDR2 as YNNKEL (reference sequence). The V and J ends lost 1 base and 8 bases respectively, with 6 bases between them. Here the CDR3 reads CASSQASQQYF. The DNA of the CDR3 is TGTGCCAGCAGCCAAGCTTCCCAGCAGTACTTC.

The genes are TRBV7-6 and TRBJ2-5; D gene uncertain. CDR1 and CDR2 from the germline V gene are SGHVS and FNYEAQ. The CDR3 is made up of 13 amino acids. V lost 5 bases, J lost 4 bases, and 11 bases lay in between. CDR3 nucleotides: TGTGCCAGCAGCCGAACCCCGGGAGAGACCCAGTACTTC. Translating gives CASSRTPGETQYF.

This clonotype was detected many times. The genes are TRBV10-3 and TRBJ2-7, with D uncertain. V lost 11 bases to trimming and J lost 6 bases, with 17 bases between them. Germline assignment: CDR1 ENHRY and CDR2 SYGVKD. The CDR3 loop spans 12 amino acids. DNA for the CDR3: TGTGCCCCGCGGACGGACGTCTTCGAGCAGTACTTC. Translation: CAPRTDVFEQYF.

The sample holds a few counts of this clonotype. The V gene is TRBV4-1, the J gene TRBJ1-1; no clear D gene. The germline V gene encodes CDR1 MGHRA and CDR2 YSYEKL. Trimming pared 3 bases from V and 1 base from J, leaving 18 bases between. The CDR3 has 17 amino acids. CDR3 amino acids: CASSHLLRAAANTEAFF. The CDR3 coding sequence is TGCGCCAGCAGCCACCTCCTTAGGGCGGCGGCGAACACTGAAGCTTTCTTT.

This clonotype appeared a few times. DNA for the CDR3: TGCAGTGCTACGATCCCGCCAGGAGGCTACGAGCAGTACTTC. It encodes CSATIPPGGYEQYF. This sequence joins TRBV20-1 and TRBJ2-5; D is possibly TRBD2 (5 bases). The better agreement between TRBJ2-7 and the DNA end casts doubt on the J call. The CDR3 is 14 amino acids. Germline V lookup: CDR1 DFQATT, CDR2 SNEGSKA (reference sequence).

This chain connects TRBV10-3 to TRBJ2-7; 7 positions match TRBD2. Germline-derived CDR1 and CDR2 are ENHRY and SYGVKD. The CDR3 has 14 amino acids. The V segment lost 2 bases and the J segment 4 bases; nucleotides outside the gene matches: 5. The CDR3 DNA is TGTGCCATCAGTGAGGCGGGAGCGACTTACGAGCAGTACTTC. Its protein product is CAISEAGATYEQYF.

This clonotype was observed at least ten times. The chain links TRBV4-1 to TRBJ2-7, with 9 bases that match TRBD2. The CDR3 covers 15 residues. After removal of 1 base from V and 2 bases from J, the junction contained 3 bases not matched to a gene. Per the germline V gene, CDR1 is MGHRA and CDR2 is YSYEKL. The CDR3 sequence: CASSQGLAAPYEQYF. The CDR3 region has the DNA TGCGCCAGCAGCCAAGGACTAGCGGCTCCCTACGAGCAGTACTTC.

This clonotype has a handful of counts. This sequence joins TRBV4-1 and TRBJ2-1; unclear D gene. Germline CDR1 reads MGHRA; CDR2 reads YSYEKL. V was shortened by 1 base and J by 0 bases, with 16 bases between the two germline ends. This CDR3 is 18 amino acids long. The CDR3 here is CASSQASVAVLSYNEQFF. The CDR3 DNA reads TGCGCCAGCAGCCAAGCGTCCGTGGCGGTACTCTCCTACAATGAGCAGTTCTTC.

The chain is built from TRBV27 and TRBJ2-5; the match to TRBD2 covers 13 bases. Looked up from germline, CDR1 is MNHEY and CDR2 is SMNVEV (reference sequence). J lost 2 bases, V lost 8 bases, and 14 bases had no gene match. This CDR3 contains 18 residues. Written as DNA, the CDR3 is TGTGCCAGCGGGACATTGGGGACTAGCGGGGTTGGGCAAGAGACCCAGTACTTC. This gives the protein CASGTLGTSGVGQETQYF.

This chain connects TRBV5-1 to TRBJ1-2; 8 bases map to TRBD1. Germline CDR1 and CDR2: SGHRS and YFSETQ. This CDR3 spans 16 amino acids. Unmatched junction bases numbered 7, after V lost 3 bases and J lost 0 bases. The CDR3 reads CASSWGQVPANYGYTF. The CDR3 DNA reads TGCGCCAGCAGCTGGGGACAGGTACCAGCTAACTATGGCTACACCTTC.

The table lists this clonotype with a few counts. The chain employs TRBV5-1 and TRBJ2-1; 7 nucleotides match TRBD1. Germline CDR1 is SGHRS and CDR2 is YFSETQ. Trimming removed 0 bases from V and 7 bases from J; junction bases left unmatched: 10. The CDR3 spans 16 residues. The CDR3 region is CASSLGWTGILNEQFF. The DNA of the CDR3 is TGCGCCAGCAGCTTGGGCTGGACAGGAATCTTGAATGAGCAGTTCTTC.

The rearrangement joins TRBV6-5 to TRBJ2-3; D call uncertain. The CDR3 runs to 16 residues. Germline V gene lookup returns CDR1 MNHEY and CDR2 SVGAGI. V lost 6 bases to trimming and J lost 0 bases, with 16 bases between them. The CDR3 reads CASRVGYTSSTDTQYF. DNA of the CDR3: TGTGCCAGCAGGGTGGGGTACACCTCTAGCACAGATACGCAGTATTTT.